The source of this T cell receptor beta chain is a study of T cell clonality in common variable immunodeficiency. Heparinized whole blood, about 4.5 to 9 ml, came from each donor. In its sample, this clone was seen many times. Its antigen is currently unknown. Study observations and caveats: Reportedly, TCR beta sequences from common variable immunodeficiency showed fewer deletions and N-nucleotide insertions.

Sequenced by immunoSEQ multiplex PCR; TCRdb stores in-frame clones only, minus some. This sample comprises 23,000 or so clones, none seen once only. Sample: peripheral blood mononuclear cells. This TCR derives from a human donor with common variable immunodeficiency.

Partial CDR3 DNA: TGTGCCAGCTCACCACTTAGTACCCCTTATGGC. Protein sequence: CASSPLSTPYG. The full CDR3 protein reads CASSPLSTPYGYTF. The chain uses TRBV18 and TRBJ1-2; D remains ambiguous. The CDR3 extends 3 residues past the end of the read, so its final part is completed from the germline J gene. The V and J ends lost 1 base and 5 bases respectively, with 11 bases between them. Germline V gene sequence: CDR1 KGHSH, CDR2 LQKENI. This CDR3 has 14 residues.